This TCR beta chain was sequenced for a study of T cells in Graves' hyperthyroidism and ophthalmopathy. Remarks on this clonotype: Since a much larger clone is just one base distant, this may be a read error.

The investigators amplified TCR beta CDR3 regions from RNA transcripts. The primer set for the first-round RT-PCR of the TCR CDR3 was HTBI. Each CDR3 protein is one row after TCRdb ran MiXCR on the multiplex PCR reads. There are about 610,000 distinct CDR3 sequences in the sample; 14% to 15% occur only once, and about 3.9% lies in the top ten. Uncontrolled infection, other autoimmune disease, pregnancy or lactation led to exclusion. The receptor was derived from a woman aged 40-49 years with Graves' ophthalmopathy. Sequences were obtained from blood.

CDR3 bases: TGTGCCAGCAGCTTATCCGCGCCTACAGAGGCCCAGTACTTC. It yields the protein CASSLSAPTEAQYF. This chain uses TRBV7-2 with TRBJ2-5; D uncertain. Looked up from germline, CDR1 is SGHTA and CDR2 is FQGNSA. The CDR3 runs 14 residues.